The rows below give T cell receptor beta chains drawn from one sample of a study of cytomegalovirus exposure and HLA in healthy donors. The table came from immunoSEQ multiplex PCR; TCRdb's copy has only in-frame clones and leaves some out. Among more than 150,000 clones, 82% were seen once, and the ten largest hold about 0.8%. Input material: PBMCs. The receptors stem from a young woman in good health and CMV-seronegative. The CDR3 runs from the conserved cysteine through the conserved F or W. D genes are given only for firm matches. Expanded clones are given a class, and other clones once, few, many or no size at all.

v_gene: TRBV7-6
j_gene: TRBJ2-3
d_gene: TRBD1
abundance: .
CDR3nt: TGTGCCAGCAGCGTGACACTAGCCGGGACAGGGATTACAGATACGCAGTATTTT
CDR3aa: CASSVTLAGTGITDTQYF

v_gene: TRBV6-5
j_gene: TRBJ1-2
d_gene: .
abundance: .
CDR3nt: TGTGCCAGCAGTTACATCAGGGGAGATGGCTACACCTTC
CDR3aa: CASSYIRGDGYTF

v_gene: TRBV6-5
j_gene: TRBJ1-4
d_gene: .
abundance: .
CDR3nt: TGTGCCAGCAGTTACTCGGGGGGGGGTGAAAAACTGTTTTTT
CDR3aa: CASSYSGGGEKLFF

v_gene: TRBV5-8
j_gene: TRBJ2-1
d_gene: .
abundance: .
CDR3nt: TGTGCCAGCAGCTTAACGGGCGGGCGGTCGGAGCAGTTCTTC
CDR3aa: CASSLTGGRSEQFF

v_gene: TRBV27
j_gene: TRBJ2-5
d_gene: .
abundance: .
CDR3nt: TGTGCCAGCAGCGGCAGGGAGGATGAGACCCAGTACTTC
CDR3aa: CASSGREDETQYF

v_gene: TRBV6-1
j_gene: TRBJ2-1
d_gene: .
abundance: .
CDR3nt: TGTGCCAGCAAGACGGGGGATACTTACAATGAGCAGTTCTTC
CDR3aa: CASKTGDTYNEQFF

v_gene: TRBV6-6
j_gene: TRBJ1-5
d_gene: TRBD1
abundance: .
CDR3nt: TGTGCCAGCAGTTACCCAAGCGGACAGGGGGATCAGCCCCAGCATTTT
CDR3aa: CASSYPSGQGDQPQHF

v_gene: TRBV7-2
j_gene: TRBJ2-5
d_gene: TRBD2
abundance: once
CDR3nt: TGTGCCAGCAGGGGGACTAGCGGGGGGCCCTGGGAGACCCAGTACTTC
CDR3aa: CASRGTSGGPWETQYF

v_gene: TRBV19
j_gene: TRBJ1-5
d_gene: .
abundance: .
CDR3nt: TGTGCCAGTAGGGCCCCAGGGGAAGGGGGCAATCAGCCCCAGCATTTT
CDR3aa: CASRAPGEGGNQPQHF

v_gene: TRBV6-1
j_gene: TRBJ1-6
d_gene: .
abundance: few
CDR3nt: TGTGCCAGCAGTGAAATACAGCTTAATAATTCACCCCTCCACTTT
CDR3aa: CASSEIQLNNSPLHF

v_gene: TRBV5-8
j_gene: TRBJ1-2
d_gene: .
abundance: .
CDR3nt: TGTGCCAGCACTCAAGCAGGGTGGGGCTATGGCTACACCTTC
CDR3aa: CASTQAGWGYGYTF

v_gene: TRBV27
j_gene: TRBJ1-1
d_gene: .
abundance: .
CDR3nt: TGTGCCAGCAGCCAGACTCGGACAGTCCACACTGAAGCTTTCTTT
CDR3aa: CASSQTRTVHTEAFF

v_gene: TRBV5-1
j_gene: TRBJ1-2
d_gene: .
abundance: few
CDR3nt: TGCGCCAGCAGAGCCGGGTCCGATATAATCCGTAACTATGGCTACACCTTC
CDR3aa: CASRAGSDIIRNYGYTF

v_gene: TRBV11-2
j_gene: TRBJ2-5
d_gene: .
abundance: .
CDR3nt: TGTGCCAGCAGCTTAGAATACCGGGGGGCCAGCGTGACCCAGTACTTC
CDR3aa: CASSLEYRGASVTQYF

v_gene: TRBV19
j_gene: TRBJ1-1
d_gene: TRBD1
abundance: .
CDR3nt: TGTGCCAGTAAGGCAAGGACAGGGGGAACTGAAGCTTTCTTT
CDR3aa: CASKARTGGTEAFF

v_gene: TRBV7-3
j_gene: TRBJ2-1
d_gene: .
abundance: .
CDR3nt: TGTGCCAGCAGCTCCGGACTTTACAATGAGCAGTTCTTC
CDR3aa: CASSSGLYNEQFF

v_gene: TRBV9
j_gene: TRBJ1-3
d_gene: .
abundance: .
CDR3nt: TGTGCCAGCAGCGTAGATACGGCTGGAAACACCATATATTTT
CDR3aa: CASSVDTAGNTIYF

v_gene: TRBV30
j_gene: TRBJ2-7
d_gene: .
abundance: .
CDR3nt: TGTGCCTGGAGTGAGGGGGTGGGCCGCGAGCAGTACTTC
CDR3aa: CAWSEGVGREQYF

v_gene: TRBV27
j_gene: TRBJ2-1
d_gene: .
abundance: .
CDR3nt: TGTGCCAGCGGATACATGGAGGGCTCCTACAATGAGCAGTTCTTC
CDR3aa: CASGYMEGSYNEQFF

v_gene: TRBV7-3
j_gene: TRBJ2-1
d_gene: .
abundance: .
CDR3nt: TGTGCCAGCAGCTTAACCCCCGCGGGCTATGAGCAGTTCTTC
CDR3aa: CASSLTPAGYEQFF

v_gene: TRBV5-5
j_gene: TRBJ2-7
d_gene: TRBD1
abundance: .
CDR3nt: TGTGCCAGCAGCCGGGGGGGACAGGGGAATTTCGAGCAGTACTTC
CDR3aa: CASSRGGQGNFEQYF

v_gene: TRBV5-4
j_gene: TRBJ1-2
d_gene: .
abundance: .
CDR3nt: TGTGCCAGCAGCACGGACAGCAGGACCTATGGCTACACCTTC
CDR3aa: CASSTDSRTYGYTF

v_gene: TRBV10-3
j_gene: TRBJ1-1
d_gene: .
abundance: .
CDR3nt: TGTGCCATCAGTTCCGTAGCCTTAGACACTGAAGCTTTCTTT
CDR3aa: CAISSVALDTEAFF

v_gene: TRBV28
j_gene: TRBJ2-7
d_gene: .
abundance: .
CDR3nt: TGTGCCAGCAGTATTACTAGGGAACTTGGGGAGCAGTACTTC
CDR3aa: CASSITRELGEQYF

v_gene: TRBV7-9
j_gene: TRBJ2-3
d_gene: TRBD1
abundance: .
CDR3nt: TGTGCCAGCAGCTTTTGGGGACAGGGTAAGGATACGCAGTATTTT
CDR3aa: CASSFWGQGKDTQYF

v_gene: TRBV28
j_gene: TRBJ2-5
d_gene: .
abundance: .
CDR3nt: TGTGCCAGCAGTCCCTATGAGACAGGCCAAGAGACCCAGTACTTC
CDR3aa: CASSPYETGQETQYF

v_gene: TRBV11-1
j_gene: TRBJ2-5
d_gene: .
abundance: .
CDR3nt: TGTGCCAGCAGCCGGGCCTCCACAGGGTGGTTGGAGACCCAGTACTTC
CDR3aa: CASSRASTGWLETQYF

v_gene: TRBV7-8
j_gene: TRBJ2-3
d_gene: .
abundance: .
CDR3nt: TGTGCCAGCACCCAAGGGGGGAGGGACCCAGATACGCAGTATTTT
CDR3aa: CASTQGGRDPDTQYF

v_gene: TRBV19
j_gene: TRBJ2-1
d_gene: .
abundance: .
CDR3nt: TGTGCCAGTAGTATAGAGGCGGGAGAGCAGTTCTTC
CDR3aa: CASSIEAGEQFF

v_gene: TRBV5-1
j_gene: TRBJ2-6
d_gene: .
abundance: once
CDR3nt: TGCGCCAGCAGCCGAGCCCCAGGGGTCTCTGGGGCCAACGTCCTGACTTTC
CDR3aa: CASSRAPGVSGANVLTF

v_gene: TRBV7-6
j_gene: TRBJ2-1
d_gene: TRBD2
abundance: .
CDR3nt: TGTGCCAGCAGCTTTTCTAGCGGGTTCTACAATGAGCAGTTCTTC
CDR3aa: CASSFSSGFYNEQFF

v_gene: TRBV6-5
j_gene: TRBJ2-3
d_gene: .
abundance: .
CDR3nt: TGTGCCAGCAGTTACTCCCCGGTAGATACGCAGTATTTT
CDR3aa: CASSYSPVDTQYF

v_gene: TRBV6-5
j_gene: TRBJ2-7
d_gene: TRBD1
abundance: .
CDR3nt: TGTGCCAGCAGCTACACGGGACAGGGCCTCTACGAGCAGTACTTC
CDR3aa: CASSYTGQGLYEQYF

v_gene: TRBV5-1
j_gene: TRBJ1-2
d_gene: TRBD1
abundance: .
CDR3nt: TGCGCCAGCAGCTTGACAGGGGGAGTTGGTGGCTACACCTTC
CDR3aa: CASSLTGGVGGYTF

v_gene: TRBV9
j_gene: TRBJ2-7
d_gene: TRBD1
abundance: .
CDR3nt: TGTGCCAGCAGCGTACGGGGACAGGGGCCTTACGAGCAGTACTTC
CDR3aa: CASSVRGQGPYEQYF

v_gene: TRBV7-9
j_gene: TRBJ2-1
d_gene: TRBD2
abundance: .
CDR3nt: TGTGCCAGCAGCTTTGGGGGGGATGAGCAGTTCTTC
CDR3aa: CASSFGGDEQFF

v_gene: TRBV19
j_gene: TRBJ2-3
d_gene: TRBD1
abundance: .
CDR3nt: TGTGCCACCGGCTCGGGACAGGGCACAGATACGCAGTATTTT
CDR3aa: CATGSGQGTDTQYF

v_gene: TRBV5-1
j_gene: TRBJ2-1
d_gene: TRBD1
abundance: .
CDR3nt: TGCGCCAGCAGCTTGGAGGGACAGGGTTCCGATGAGCAGTTCTTC
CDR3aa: CASSLEGQGSDEQFF

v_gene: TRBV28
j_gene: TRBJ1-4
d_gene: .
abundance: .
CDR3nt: TGTGCCAGCAGTTTTGGGCAGGTTAATGAAAAACTGTTTTTT
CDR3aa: CASSFGQVNEKLFF

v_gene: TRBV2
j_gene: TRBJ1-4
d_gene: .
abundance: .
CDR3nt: TGTGCCAGCAGTGAAGGGACAGCTCGGGAAAAACTGTTTTTT
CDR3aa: CASSEGTAREKLFF